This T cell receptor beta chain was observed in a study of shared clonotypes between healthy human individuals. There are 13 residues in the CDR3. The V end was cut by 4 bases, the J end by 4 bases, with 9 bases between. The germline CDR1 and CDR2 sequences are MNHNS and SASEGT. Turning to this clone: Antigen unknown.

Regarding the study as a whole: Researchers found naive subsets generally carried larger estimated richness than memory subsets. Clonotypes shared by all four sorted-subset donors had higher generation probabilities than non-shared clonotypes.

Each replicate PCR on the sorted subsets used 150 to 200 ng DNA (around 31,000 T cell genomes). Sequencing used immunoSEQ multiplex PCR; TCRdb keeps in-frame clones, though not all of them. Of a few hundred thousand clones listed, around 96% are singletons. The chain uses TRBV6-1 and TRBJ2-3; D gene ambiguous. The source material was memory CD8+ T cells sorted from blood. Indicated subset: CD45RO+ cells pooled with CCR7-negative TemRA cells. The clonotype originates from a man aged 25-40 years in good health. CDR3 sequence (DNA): TGTGCCAGCAGTGGACAACATTCAGATACGCAGTATTTT. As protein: CASSGQHSDTQYF.